Given below is one T cell receptor beta chain in context. Antigen: not known. The CDR3 runs to 16 residues. V lost 0 bases and J lost 0; bases outside the gene matches: 5. Germline values: CDR1 SGHVS, CDR2 FQNEAQ. This sample stems from a study of shared clonotypes between healthy human individuals. Original data processing: ImmunoSEQ yielded junction-only sequences lacking quality scores, so filtering differed. Here immunoSEQ multiplex PCR was the method, and the copy in TCRdb shows in-frame clones only, minus some. The DNA gave D and trimming, while V, J and clone size come from that table. The data show more than 500,000 clones, 85% to 95% seen once. Study outcomes and limitations: Some clonotypes were shared by all four sorted-subset donors, while others were not shared. The non-shared ones had lower generation probabilities than the shared ones. Few donors limited the genetic and exposure-history diversity represented.

The naive CD8 subset, CD45RO-negative cells positively selected for CCR7, excluded terminally differentiated effector memory CD45RA+ cells. Donors comprised only Caucasian adults living in Nashville, Tennessee. The receptor was isolated from a woman in her twenties or thirties in good health. Sequences were obtained from naive CD8+ T cells sorted from blood. This chain joins TRBV7-8 and TRBJ2-7; the match to TRBD2 covers 7 bases. DNA for the CDR3: TGTGCCAGCAGCTTAGCTACCGGACTAGTCTCCTACGAGCAGTACTTC. Its protein product is CASSLATGLVSYEQYF.